This T cell receptor (beta chain) was documented in a study of tumor-infiltrating lymphocytes in primary liver carcinoma. Study at large: Tumors measured roughly 4 to 11 cm and were stage T1-T3 N0M0. General study points: Blood trailed tumors significantly in top-250-clone fraction (p = 0.039). Lower overlap was observed for tumor-adjacent and tumor-blood pairs relative to tumor region pairs.

TCR beta cDNA was made from 450 to 600 ng total RNA with a constant-region primer. Slightly modified ARM-PCR with three nested multiplex PCR rounds yielded TCR beta libraries. The first two PCR rounds used TRBV1-TRBV30 forward primers with a C-beta reverse primer, nine to ten cycles each. Each CDR3 protein gets one entry after TCRdb re-called the multiplex PCR reads with MiXCR. Seen here are 150,000 to 200,000 distinct CDR3 sequences, about 60% observed once, and the top ten hold around 68%. Remarks on this clonotype: What it binds is unknown.

The CDR3 contains 16 residues. Losses at the gene ends were 4 bases for V and 8 bases for J; bases not matched to a gene: 9. Both blood RNA, taken from unsorted whole blood, and germline DNA were extracted. Before the surgical procedure, approximately 4 milliliters of peripheral blood were collected. The clonotype originates from a man aged 35 to 55 with primary liver carcinoma and hepatitis B virus infection. Sequencing was done on a sample of peripheral blood. This sequence joins TRBV12-3 or TRBV12-4 and TRBJ2-1; the match to TRBD2 covers 12 bases. The CDR3 here is CASSWTSGTLWDEQFF. For the CDR3, the DNA is TGTGCCAGCAGTTGGACTAGCGGGACACTATGGGATGAGCAGTTCTTC.